This T cell receptor beta chain was captured by sequencing in a study of T cell responses to AZD1222 COVID-19 vaccine. Study-wide points: As reported, nearly half of all spike-specific TCRs target variant regions that are unmutated. There were mostly white British donors and more females than males, and clonal diversity was possibly underestimated. Spike-wide vaccine-associated CD4 TCRs dominated at 160-218 and 743-854.

Some clones are missing from TCRdb's copy, which holds only in-frame ones; the method was immunoSEQ multiplex PCR. The data show tens of thousands of clones, approximately 90% seen once. The analysis combined second doses at about 4 or about 12 weeks. The CDR3 contains 13 residues. Germline trimming cut 5 bases from V and 5 bases from J; bases unmatched to any gene: 4. Worth noting for this clone: Its antigen is not known.

The specimen comprised peripheral blood, sampled 28 days after the second AZD1222 dose. V usage is TRBV12-3 or TRBV12-4 and J usage is TRBJ2-5; 8 bases fit TRBD1. This receptor was obtained from an adult who received the AZD1222 COVID-19 vaccine. CDR3 sequence: CASSPRQGETQYF. CDR3 nucleotide sequence: TGTGCCAGCAGTCCCAGACAGGGGGAGACCCAGTACTTC.